This T cell receptor beta chain was recovered during a study of T-cell reconstitution after alpha-beta-depleted transplantation in children. Study-level findings and limits: The origin of alpha-beta T cells about two months after transplant was reportedly several hundred expanded graft clones. Newly made T cells mostly supplied T-cell counts and diversity one year after transplant. Surviving recipient T cells and thymic progenitors underlay high day-60 TCRbeta diversity in some patients.

A library of TCRbeta sequences, prepared with unique molecular identifiers, was generated. TCRdb re-derived calls from the PCR reads in MiXCR, one entry per CDR3 protein. Of 32,000 or so distinct CDR3 sequences listed, over 6.5% were seen once; the top ten hold roughly 27%. The germline gives CDR1 SEHNR, CDR2 FQNEAQ (reference sequence). The CDR3 consists of 18 residues. The V gene end was trimmed by 3 bases and the J gene end by 2 bases; junction bases not matched to a gene: 14. This clonotype was seen many times. Antigen unknown. J is TRBJ2-5 and V is TRBV7-9; 8 nucleotides agree with TRBD2. The source is a child in the first two years of life who had a stem cell transplant for acute myeloid leukemia, so the T cells may come from the graft donor. The source material was peripheral blood, sampled 60 days after TCRalphabeta/CD19-depleted stem cell transplant. CDR3 nucleotide sequence: TGTGCCAGCAGCTTTCCCGGGAGGGTAGAAAGTAGGCAAGAGACCCAGTACTTC. It encodes CASSFPGRVESRQETQYF.